This entry is about one T cell receptor (beta chain). Original data processing: The assay estimated nucleated cells by amplifying reference gene primers. Sequencing was performed with immunoSEQ multiplex PCR; in TCRdb, only in-frame clones are kept and a portion is missing. V and J calls and clone size are given by that table; D and trimming were obtained from the DNA. The table has around 27,000 clones, roughly nine tenths seen once. These data belong to a study of blood T cell repertoires in COVID-19. Turning to the study itself: The samples span acute and convalescent COVID-19 from the United States, Italy and Spain. Sample material is recorded as cDNA or gDNA derived from T cells, B-cell-depleted T cells, or PBMCs.

The CDR3 contains 14 residues. Germline-derived CDR1 and CDR2 are SGHTA and FQGNSA. Trimming took 8 bases from V and 2 from J; bases not matched to a gene: 6. Sequencing was done on a sample of peripheral blood. This TCR was recovered from a man in his 60s with acute or convalescent COVID-19. The gene calls are TRBV7-2 and TRBJ2-3; 8 bases are a match to TRBD1. In DNA, the CDR3 is TGTGCCAGCCACAGGGGACAGGACACAGATACGCAGTATTTT. Its translation: CASHRGQDTDTQYF.